These T cell receptor beta chains were read from a single sample in a study of cytomegalovirus exposure and HLA in healthy donors. TCRdb's copy holds only in-frame clones and misses some; the assay was immunoSEQ multiplex PCR. The sample has under 35,000 clones; 40% to 50% are singletons. Input material: PBMCs. The receptor source for this set is a woman aged 50 to 65 in good health and CMV-seronegative. Both conserved end residues are part of each CDR3. The D gene is left open where the match is weak. Size is stated for part of the rows, as once, few or many counts, or as a class when the clone is expanded.

>TRBJ1-1|TRBV9|TRBD1|NA
TGTGCCAGCAGCTCCCCTGGGGCAGGGGGCCTGAACACTGAAGCTTTCTTT
CASSSPGAGGLNTEAFF
>TRBJ2-2|TRBV7-3|NA|few
TGTGCCAGCAGCTCCGCAGGGGCCGGGGTCACCGGGGAGCTGTTTTTT
CASSSAGAGVTGELFF
>TRBJ2-1|TRBV5-4|NA|NA
TGTGCCAGCAGCTTGCCGCAGGAAAGTGAGCAGTTCTTC
CASSLPQESEQFF
>TRBJ1-6|TRBV28|NA|NA
TGTGCCAGCAGTCCCCCGGGAACCCATAATTCACCCCTCCACTTT
CASSPPGTHNSPLHF
>TRBJ1-1|TRBV18|NA|NA
TGTGCCAGCTCACCACCGGGCACAGCAAACACTGAAGCTTTCTTT
CASSPPGTANTEAFF
>TRBJ1-5|TRBV21-1|NA|few
TGTGCCAGCAGCAAGGAGGGCAGAGACCTGTATAGCAATCAGCCCCAGCATTTT
CASSKEGRDLYSNQPQHF
>TRBJ1-5|TRBV6-5|NA|few
TGTGCCAGCAGTTACTCGACGGTCAGGGGTAATCAGCCCCAGCATTTT
CASSYSTVRGNQPQHF
>TRBJ1-2|TRBV19|NA|NA
TGTGCCAGTAGTGTGACAGCTAACTATGGCTACACCTTC
CASSVTANYGYTF
>TRBJ1-5|TRBV5-1|NA|medium-sized
TGCGCCAGCAGCTTGGAGGGGCCCCAGCCCCAGCATTTT
CASSLEGPQPQHF
>TRBJ2-1|TRBV28|TRBD2|few
TGTGCCAGCAAGGGGAGGGAGGCCAGCTCCTACAATGAGCAGTTCTTC
CASKGREASSYNEQFF
>TRBJ1-4|TRBV5-1|NA|few
TGCGCCAGCAGCTTGGGGCAGGGTGCTTCAGCAACTAATGAAAAACTGTTTTTT
CASSLGQGASATNEKLFF
>TRBJ1-1|TRBV28|TRBD1|NA
TGTGCCAGCAGTTTACAGGGGGTCACTGAAGCTTTCTTT
CASSLQGVTEAFF
>TRBJ2-7|TRBV30|TRBD1|few
TGTGCCTGGAGACTATCGGACAGGGCCGCCCGCGAGCAGTACTTC
CAWRLSDRAAREQYF
>TRBJ1-4|TRBV7-8|TRBD1|NA
TGTGCCAGCAGCTTAGGACAGGGGGCCGCAACTAATGAAAAACTGTTTTTT
CASSLGQGAATNEKLFF
>TRBJ1-1|TRBV29-1|NA|NA
TGCAGCGTTTACACGCAGGGTCGGACTGAAGCTTTCTTT
CSVYTQGRTEAFF
>TRBJ1-2|TRBV2|TRBD1|NA
TGTGCCAGCGAGGGGACAGGGGGCGCGCGTGGCGGCTACACCTTC
CASEGTGGARGGYTF
>TRBJ1-5|TRBV4-2|NA|NA
TGTGCCAGCAGCCAAGATTGGTCTCTTAGAGGTCAGCCCCAGCATTTT
CASSQDWSLRGQPQHF
>TRBJ2-7|TRBV27|TRBD1|NA
TGTGCCAGCGTAGGACAGGGCTACGAGCAGTACTTC
CASVGQGYEQYF
>TRBJ1-1|TRBV18|NA|NA
TGTGCCAGCTCAACGGTCCTAAACACTGAAGCTTTCTTT
CASSTVLNTEAFF
>TRBJ2-3|TRBV5-1|NA|NA
TGCGCCAGCAGCTTGCCGACTAGCACAGATACGCAGTATTTT
CASSLPTSTDTQYF
>TRBJ1-1|TRBV7-6|NA|NA
TGTGCCAGCAGCTTAATGGGGGCAGAGAACACTGAAGCTTTCTTT
CASSLMGAENTEAFF
>TRBJ1-5|TRBV30|NA|few
TGTGCCTGGAGTAAAGATTCGGGTGGACAGAACAATCAGCCCCAGCATTTT
CAWSKDSGGQNNQPQHF
>TRBJ1-5|TRBV7-9|TRBD1|once
TGTGCCAGCAGCTTAGTATCGGGACAGGGGATTCGGCAGCCCCAGCATTTT
CASSLVSGQGIRQPQHF
>TRBJ2-3|TRBV13|TRBD2|NA
TGTGCCAGCAGCTTAGGTCTAGCGGGAGGAGATGCAGATACGCAGTATTTT
CASSLGLAGGDADTQYF
>TRBJ1-2|TRBV28|NA|NA
TGTGCCAGCAGCCTGGGTGGGGCCACAGAGTATGGCTACACCTTC
CASSLGGATEYGYTF